A selection of T cell receptor beta chains follows, all from one sample in a study of cytomegalovirus exposure and HLA in healthy donors. Produced via immunoSEQ multiplex PCR; TCRdb's table is partial and in-frame only. The sample consists of 85,000 to 100,000 clones, under 85% of them appearing once. The sequencing sample was made of PBMCs. The receptors derive from a woman aged 40 to 50 in good health and CMV-seropositive. CDR3s include the opening cysteine and the closing phenylalanine or tryptophan. A D gene is named only where the DNA matches it firmly. Where a row states a size, it is once, few, many or the class of an expanded clone; other rows omit it.

d_call,cdr3_length,clone_size,v_call,j_call,cdr3_aa,cdr3_nt
NA,16,NA,TRBV4-1,TRBJ2-1,CASSQTGQRENNEQFF,TGCGCCAGCAGCCAGACCGGGCAGAGGGAGAACAATGAGCAGTTCTTC
TRBD1,19,NA,TRBV27,TRBJ1-4,CASSSDPMRDGQGGEKLFF,TGTGCCAGCAGTTCAGACCCGATGCGGGACGGACAGGGGGGTGAAAAACTGTTTTTT
NA,13,NA,TRBV10-2,TRBJ1-5,CASSESSHQPQHF,TGCGCCAGCAGTGAGTCGAGCCATCAGCCCCAGCATTTT
NA,15,once,TRBV5-6,TRBJ2-7,CASSLGSGETKEQYF,TGTGCCAGCAGCTTGGGTTCAGGGGAGACTAAGGAGCAGTACTTC
NA,16,NA,TRBV27,TRBJ1-5,CASSAGRWAAGQPQHF,TGTGCCAGCAGTGCAGGTCGCTGGGCGGCGGGTCAGCCCCAGCATTTT
NA,18,NA,TRBV15,TRBJ1-2,CATSRGQDNFFSDYGYTF,TGTGCCACCAGCAGAGGCCAGGACAACTTTTTTTCTGACTATGGCTACACCTTC
TRBD2,19,NA,TRBV6-4,TRBJ2-5,CASQGLAGGPGAKGETQYF,TGTGCCAGCCAGGGACTAGCGGGAGGGCCAGGGGCAAAAGGAGAGACCCAGTACTTC
TRBD2,19,NA,TRBV6-4,TRBJ2-5,CASSGPRGSGSPYQETQYF,TGTGCCAGCAGTGGACCCCGAGGTAGCGGGAGCCCGTACCAAGAGACCCAGTACTTC
TRBD2,14,NA,TRBV4-2,TRBJ2-7,CASSQGAGVREQYF,TGTGCCAGCAGCCAAGGAGCGGGAGTTCGCGAGCAGTACTTC
NA,14,NA,TRBV28,TRBJ2-7,CASSRASASYEQYF,TGTGCCAGCAGTAGGGCTAGCGCTTCCTACGAGCAGTACTTC
NA,15,NA,TRBV14,TRBJ2-1,CASSQEGRGGDEQFF,TGTGCCAGCAGCCAAGAGGGCAGGGGTGGGGATGAGCAGTTCTTC
TRBD2,15,NA,TRBV7-6,TRBJ2-1,CASSTLAGNYNEQFF,TGTGCCAGCAGCACACTAGCGGGTAACTACAATGAGCAGTTCTTC
TRBD2,17,NA,TRBV11-2,TRBJ2-1,CASSTRTSRSSYNEQFF,TGTGCCAGCAGCACCCGGACTAGCAGGAGCTCCTACAATGAGCAGTTCTTC
NA,15,NA,TRBV15,TRBJ2-7,CATSRGSGPTYEQYF,TGTGCCACCAGCAGAGGTAGCGGTCCCACCTACGAGCAGTACTTC
NA,14,NA,TRBV30,TRBJ1-5,CAWATGRSNQPQHF,TGTGCCTGGGCTACTGGGAGAAGCAATCAGCCCCAGCATTTT
NA,17,NA,TRBV30,TRBJ1-2,CAWSLLNLRQARYGYTF,TGTGCCTGGAGCCTACTTAATCTGCGACAGGCCCGCTATGGCTACACCTTC
NA,13,once,TRBV6-5,TRBJ2-2,CASSTDRAGELFF,TGTGCCAGCAGCACCGACAGAGCCGGGGAGCTGTTTTTT
NA,16,NA,TRBV7-6,TRBJ2-7,CASSLEGGPGYYEQYF,TGTGCCAGCAGCTTAGAGGGCGGACCGGGGTACTACGAGCAGTACTTC
TRBD2,15,NA,TRBV11-3,TRBJ2-7,CASSLDTGGSYEQYF,TGTGCCAGCAGCTTAGACACGGGAGGGTCCTACGAGCAGTACTTC
TRBD2,15,medium-sized,TRBV2,TRBJ2-1,CASESTSGKYNEQFF,TGTGCCAGCGAGTCGACTAGCGGGAAATACAATGAGCAGTTCTTC
TRBD1,15,NA,TRBV5-1,TRBJ2-7,CASSIPETGFYEQYF,TGCGCCAGCAGCATCCCTGAGACAGGGTTCTACGAGCAGTACTTC
TRBD1,14,NA,TRBV18,TRBJ2-7,CASSPGTGDYEQYF,TGTGCCAGCTCACCAGGGACAGGGGATTACGAGCAGTACTTC
TRBD1,11,NA,TRBV10-3,TRBJ2-7,CAMGDSYEQYF,TGTGCCATGGGGGACAGCTACGAGCAGTACTTC
NA,15,NA,TRBV19,TRBJ2-1,CATHHGRGSYNEQFF,TGTGCCACTCACCACGGGAGAGGCTCCTACAATGAGCAGTTCTTC
NA,17,NA,TRBV5-1,TRBJ2-4,CASSLTSQGSAKNIQYF,TGCGCCAGCAGCTTGACGAGCCAGGGCTCGGCCAAAAACATTCAGTACTTC
NA,16,NA,TRBV4-2,TRBJ1-5,CASSQGGGASNQPQHF,TGTGCCAGCAGCCAAGGGGGTGGGGCGAGCAATCAGCCCCAGCATTTT
NA,13,NA,TRBV5-6,TRBJ2-7,CASNGGHTYEQYF,TGTGCCAGCAATGGGGGACATACCTACGAGCAGTACTTC
NA,14,many,TRBV4-1,TRBJ2-5,CASSQTGSLETQYF,TGCGCCAGCAGCCAGACCGGGAGTTTGGAGACCCAGTACTTC
NA,17,NA,TRBV6-1,TRBJ1-1,CASSEERNWEKNTEAFF,TGTGCCAGCAGTGAAGAGAGGAACTGGGAGAAGAACACTGAAGCTTTCTTT
NA,16,NA,TRBV6-1,TRBJ1-4,CASSEPGGVVNEKLFF,TGTGCCAGCAGTGAACCTGGCGGAGTGGTTAATGAAAAACTGTTTTTT
NA,15,NA,TRBV9,TRBJ2-3,CASSQGLTDWDTQYF,TGTGCCAGCAGCCAAGGCTTGACAGATTGGGATACGCAGTATTTT
NA,13,NA,TRBV7-4,TRBJ2-5,CASSLNRQETQYF,TGTGCCAGCAGCTTAAACAGACAAGAGACCCAGTACTTC
NA,13,NA,TRBV30,TRBJ1-5,CAWSTGGSQPQHF,TGTGCCTGGAGTACCGGAGGGAGTCAGCCCCAGCATTTT
NA,15,NA,TRBV28,TRBJ2-6,CASSPSGLGANVLTF,TGTGCCAGCAGTCCCTCGGGTCTCGGGGCCAACGTCCTGACTTTC
NA,14,NA,TRBV9,TRBJ2-3,CASSVLGARDTQYF,TGTGCCAGCAGCGTATTAGGGGCTCGAGATACGCAGTATTTT
TRBD1,15,once,TRBV7-9,TRBJ2-7,CASTRQGLTGYEQYF,TGTGCCAGCACCCGACAGGGGCTTACGGGGTACGAGCAGTACTTC
NA,14,NA,TRBV2,TRBJ2-3,CASSRPSSTDTQYF,TGTGCCAGCTCCAGGCCATCGAGCACAGATACGCAGTATTTT
NA,14,NA,TRBV9,TRBJ2-7,CASSVEPQPYEQYF,TGTGCCAGCAGCGTAGAACCACAACCCTACGAGCAGTACTTC
TRBD1,14,NA,TRBV2,TRBJ1-5,CASSGTGLGQPQHF,TGTGCCAGCAGTGGGACAGGGCTTGGTCAGCCCCAGCATTTT
TRBD1,15,NA,TRBV11-2,TRBJ2-7,CASSQTNRGENEQYF,TGTGCCAGCAGCCAAACTAACAGGGGGGAGAACGAGCAGTACTTC
TRBD2,16,NA,TRBV5-4,TRBJ2-1,CASSGGLAGIGDEQFF,TGTGCCAGCAGCGGGGGCCTAGCGGGAATCGGGGATGAGCAGTTCTTC
TRBD1,14,NA,TRBV7-6,TRBJ1-2,CASSRNQGEMGYTF,TGTGCCAGCAGCCGAAACCAGGGGGAGATGGGCTACACCTTC
TRBD1,18,NA,TRBV11-2,TRBJ2-6,CASSTQRTGRSGANVLTF,TGTGCCAGCAGCACGCAGCGGACAGGCCGCTCTGGGGCCAACGTCCTGACTTTC
TRBD2,17,NA,TRBV9,TRBJ2-2,CASSDFGLAGKGGELFF,TGTGCCAGCAGCGACTTTGGGCTAGCGGGGAAAGGCGGGGAGCTGTTTTTT
TRBD1,17,NA,TRBV18,TRBJ2-7,CASSPWGPGGASDEQYF,TGTGCCAGCTCACCATGGGGTCCAGGGGGCGCTTCGGACGAGCAGTACTTC
TRBD1,14,NA,TRBV2,TRBJ2-2,CASRQDREAGELFF,TGTGCCAGCAGACAAGACAGGGAAGCCGGGGAGCTGTTTTTT
NA,15,NA,TRBV19,TRBJ2-1,CASIPGGARNNEQFF,TGTGCCAGTATCCCAGGTGGGGCCCGGAACAATGAGCAGTTCTTC
NA,14,NA,TRBV11-2,TRBJ1-1,CASSFPGMNTEAFF,TGTGCCAGCAGCTTCCCAGGAATGAACACTGAAGCTTTCTTT
NA,17,NA,TRBV13,TRBJ1-3,CASSRRQKTETGNTIYF,TGTGCCAGCAGCCGTAGACAGAAAACTGAAACTGGAAACACCATATATTTT
TRBD1,13,NA,TRBV6-5,TRBJ1-2,CASSTTGEAGYTF,TGTGCCAGCAGTACTACAGGGGAAGCTGGCTACACCTTC
NA,15,NA,TRBV2,TRBJ2-3,CASSVENLSTDTQYF,TGTGCCAGCAGTGTTGAGAATCTAAGCACAGATACGCAGTATTTT
TRBD1,15,few,TRBV5-4,TRBJ1-1,CASSLDFTGEVEAFF,TGTGCCAGCAGCTTGGACTTCACAGGGGAGGTTGAAGCTTTCTTT
TRBD1,14,NA,TRBV19,TRBJ2-7,CASSLQGERFEQYF,TGTGCCAGTAGTCTCCAGGGGGAACGCTTTGAGCAGTACTTC
NA,14,few,TRBV29-1,TRBJ2-6,CSVERDAGANVLTF,TGCAGCGTTGAGAGGGATGCTGGGGCCAACGTCCTGACTTTC
NA,14,once,TRBV2,TRBJ2-1,CASSEGGIYNEQFF,TGTGCCAGCAGTGAAGGAGGGATCTACAATGAGCAGTTCTTC
TRBD1,13,NA,TRBV30,TRBJ2-1,CAWILQGDNEQFF,TGTGCCTGGATCCTACAGGGGGACAATGAGCAGTTCTTC
TRBD1,17,NA,TRBV4-2,TRBJ1-1,CASSQGERGHRGTEAFF,TGTGCCAGCAGCCAAGGAGAAAGGGGGCATAGAGGCACTGAAGCTTTCTTT
NA,16,NA,TRBV25-1,TRBJ2-3,CASSEGGGRGTDTQYF,TGTGCCAGCAGTGAAGGGGGGGGGCGTGGGACAGATACGCAGTATTTT
TRBD2,15,NA,TRBV28,TRBJ2-7,CASREATSNSYEQYF,TGTGCCAGCAGGGAAGCGACTAGCAACTCCTACGAGCAGTACTTC
NA,16,NA,TRBV2,TRBJ2-2,CASSVQGSVGTGELFF,TGTGCCAGCAGTGTTCAAGGGAGCGTAGGGACCGGGGAGCTGTTTTTT